This T cell receptor (beta chain) was identified in a study of T cell responses to AZD1222 COVID-19 vaccine (TCRdb year 2021). Regarding the study in general: Because spike-specific TCR depth and breadth did not differ between the two schedules, AZD1222 recipients who got a second dose at roughly 4 weeks were pooled with those who got a second dose at roughly 12 weeks. TCR sequencing covered fewer than 250 trial participants: nearly 210 given two doses of AZD1222 and approximately 26 given two doses of MenACWY control vaccine. Trial participants were enrolled by age into subgroups of 18-55, 56-69 and 70-plus years, and around 150, 29 and 61 TCR-sequenced participants, respectively, were included in these subgroups.

Sequences LGHDT (CDR1) and YNNKEL (CDR2) are obtained from the germline V gene (reference sequence). V was cut back by 4 bases and J by 5 bases, leaving a gap of 16 bases between them. From its cysteine to its phenylalanine, the CDR3 spans 15 amino acids. Of the read, only the CDR3 DNA is kept; its 45 bases are in frame from base 1. The CDR3 regions of human TCRbeta chains were analyzed by immunosequencing. The authors' analysis ran thus. Repertoire TCRs were checked for matches against a reference library of SARS-CoV-2-specific TCRs that had been generated using the MIRA antigen-specificity platform. Breadth was defined as the fraction of unique TCRs that were SARS-CoV-2-associated. Depth was defined as the fraction of total T cells that were SARS-CoV-2-associated. Each spike-specific TCR was assigned to its reactive spike region and to a CD4 or CD8 class using the MIRA data. Log10-transformed breadth and depth values were compared by one-way ANOVA with Sidak's multiple comparisons tests. Sourced from immuneACCESS, this table was stored by TCRdb with only in-frame sequences that have V and J called. A share of the clones is absent; for the studies checked, an unresolved V gene accounts for under half, and the remainder has no known explanation. The D gene and trimming were derived from the DNA, and the V and J assignments and clone size from that table. Recorded for this sample are 150,000 to 200,000 clones; less than 95% of them occurred a single time. The ten largest clones represent around 1.5% of the sample.

Regarding this clone: The antigen it recognizes is unknown. No base quality values were provided; no much bigger clone lies one nucleotide off.

What the study reported, not specific to this receptor: Conclusions about previously exposed vaccinees are limited, since just a handful of AZD1222 recipients were seropositive for SARS-CoV-2 at baseline. Because no day 14 peak-response samples were available, the repertoires could be characterized only after the peak T cell response. The vaccine-associated CD4 TCRs covered the entire spike protein, and the dominant responses fell in regions 160-218 and 743-854. In the small 56-69-year group, the increase in depth fell short of significance, most likely because of low power. Participants were mostly white British and included more females than males, and it was suggested by the authors that clonal diversity may have been underestimated. After two AZD1222 doses, both the breadth and the depth of spike-specific TCRs were significantly higher than at day 0 and than in MenACWY recipients. Reportedly, close to half of the unique spike-specific TCRs recognized epitopes lying outside the regions that are mutated in the B.1.351 and B.1.1.7 variants.

The time point label here, explained by the study, means: baseline before first vaccination. The vaccinee samples were drawn from two UK trials, COV001 and COV002, one of which was a single-blind randomized controlled phase 2/3 trial testing AZD1222 (ChAdOx1 nCoV-19) in healthy adults. For TCRbeta chain sequencing, PBMC samples from trial participants were taken at day 0 and at day 28 after the second dose. The sequencing used peripheral blood, collected on day 0 of AZD1222 vaccination. This TCR was sampled from an adult in good health. The chain links TRBV3-1 (or the pseudogene TRBV3-2) with TRBJ2-3, with no D gene named confidently. CDR3 loop: CASSPHPLAGDTQYF. The DNA reads as follows: TGTGCCAGCAGCCCACACCCGTTGGCCGGAGATACGCAGTATTTT.